This TCR beta chain is drawn from a study of STAT5B mutations in CD4+ large granular lymphocyte leukemia. About the research overall: Among healthy donors, a particular HLA allele went with more CDR3 'QG' motifs.

Buffy coats from healthy blood donors served as controls. V lost 3 bases, J lost 1 base, and 7 bases stayed unmatched. Looked up from germline, CDR1 is SGDLS and CDR2 is YYNGEE. The CDR3 is 16 residues long. Study observations and caveats: Roughly 27% of private leukemic clonotypes occurred rarely in other patients' non-leukemic repertoires.

This clone has just one count. Its antigen is unknown. The assay was immunoSEQ multiplex PCR, and TCRdb's table has in-frame clones only and misses some. The sample shows 25,000 to 30,000 clones, about four fifths of them seen only once. The chain is built from TRBV9 and TRBJ1-2; 9 bases align to TRBD1. This clonotype originated in a human donor in good health. The sequencing sample was made of CD4+ T cells from blood buffy coats. The CDR3 coding sequence is TGTGCCAGCAGCGCAAGTGGGACAGGGCTTAACTATGGCTACACCTTC. It translates to CASSASGTGLNYGYTF.